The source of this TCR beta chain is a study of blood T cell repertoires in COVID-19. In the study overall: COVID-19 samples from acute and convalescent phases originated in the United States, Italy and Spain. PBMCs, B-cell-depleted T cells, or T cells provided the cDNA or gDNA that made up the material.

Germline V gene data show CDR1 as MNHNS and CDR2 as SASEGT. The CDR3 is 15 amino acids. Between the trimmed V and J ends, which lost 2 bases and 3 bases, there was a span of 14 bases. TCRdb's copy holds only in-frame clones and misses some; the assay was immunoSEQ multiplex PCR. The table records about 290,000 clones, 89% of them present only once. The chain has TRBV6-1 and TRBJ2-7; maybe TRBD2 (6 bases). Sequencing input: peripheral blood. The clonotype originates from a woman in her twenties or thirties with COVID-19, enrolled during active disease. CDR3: CASSEQYDGGYEQYF. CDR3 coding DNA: TGTGCCAGCAGTGAACAGTATGACGGGGGCTACGAGCAGTACTTC.